Following are 25 T cell receptor beta chains from one sample sequenced in a study of blood T cell repertoires in COVID-19. Profiling relied on immunoSEQ multiplex PCR, and the TCRdb table lists in-frame clones only, not all of them. This sample yields about 16,000 clones, of which about 88% are seen a single time; roughly 24% belongs to the top ten. What was sequenced was peripheral blood. All receptors derive from a man in his sixties with acute or convalescent COVID-19.

The V gene is TRBV27, the J gene TRBJ2-3; D possibly corresponds to TRBD2 (6 bases). Germline V gene sequence: CDR1 MNHEY, CDR2 SMNVEV (reference sequence). V was pared by 8 bases and J by 1 base, with 19 bases between. The length of the CDR3 is 16 residues. Written as DNA, the CDR3 is TGTGCCAGCTCCCTGACCTCGGGAGCCCGCACAGATACGCAGTATTTT. The encoded protein is CASSLTSGARTDTQYF.

V usage is TRBV6-5 and J usage is TRBJ1-4; TRBD1 might be the D (5 bases). Germline CDR1 is MNHEY and CDR2 is SVGAGI. Trimming stripped 5 bases from V and 0 bases from J, with 10 bases between. This CDR3 region has 15 residues. The CDR3 here is CASSRGESTNEKLFF. In DNA form, the CDR3 reads TGTGCCAGCAGTCGGGGGGAATCAACTAATGAAAAACTGTTTTTT.

The chain joins TRBV5-1 to TRBJ2-2; TRBD1 matches 9 bases. CDR3 length: 16 amino acids. CDR1 and CDR2 from the germline V gene are SGHRS and YFSETQ. J gave up 4 bases and V 2 bases, and 6 bases lay outside the gene matches. CDR3 nucleotide sequence: TGCGCCAGCAGCTTACGGGACAGGGTAGGCACCGGGGAGCTGTTTTTT. It encodes CASSLRDRVGTGELFF.

This chain links TRBV28 with TRBJ2-7; possible D gene TRBD1, 6 bases. Germline V gives CDR1 MDHEN, CDR2 SYDVKM. The V end lost 9 bases, the J end lost 6 bases, and 18 bases lay between the germline ends. CDR3 length: 13 amino acids. The CDR3 DNA is TGTGCCAGTTATACAGGGAATCCCTCCGAGCAGTACTTC. Amino acid sequence: CASYTGNPSEQYF.

This chain uses TRBV6-5 with TRBJ1-2; D possibly corresponds to TRBD1 (6 bases). The CDR3 runs to 12 residues. The germline gives CDR1 MNHEY, CDR2 SVGAGI. Trimming pared 9 bases from V and 0 bases from J, leaving 8 bases between. CDR3 DNA sequence: TGTGCCAGTGGGACACCTAACTATGGCTACACCTTC. This translates into CASGTPNYGYTF.

This chain connects TRBV15 to TRBJ2-1, with 8 bases lining up with TRBD2. Germline V gene lookup returns CDR1 LNHNV and CDR2 YYDKDF (reference sequence). Losses at the gene ends were 5 bases for V and 1 base for J; bases not matched to a gene: 10. This CDR3 is built from 17 residues. CDR3 loop: CATSGPPGGRSYNEQFF. CDR3 DNA sequence: TGTGCCACCAGCGGACCCCCGGGCGGGAGGTCCTACAATGAGCAGTTCTTC.

The rearrangement joins TRBV5-1 to TRBJ2-7; TRBD2 might be the D (6 bases). The V gene's germline CDR1 is SGHRS and CDR2 YFSETQ. The CDR3 is 15 residues long. V lost 4 bases and J lost 2, with 16 bases in between. The CDR3 nucleotides are TGCGCCAGCAGCCCGGAGGTGCGGACTACCTACGAGCAGTACTTC. Translated: CASSPEVRTTYEQYF.

The chain is built from TRBV28 and TRBJ1-3; D is ambiguous. V lost 8 bases and J 0 bases, leaving 5 bases between the germline ends. CDR1 is MDHEN and CDR2 is SYDVKM in the germline V gene. The CDR3 sequence is 12 residues long. The CDR3 reads CASFSSGNTIYF. The CDR3 DNA reads TGTGCCAGCTTCAGCTCTGGAAACACCATATATTTT.

This clone was recorded once. This chain uses TRBV7-8 with TRBJ1-4; D call uncertain. CDR3 length: 15 residues. Germline values: CDR1 SGHVS, CDR2 FQNEAQ. V lost 1 base, J lost 0 bases, and 6 bases lay in between. The CDR3 nucleotides are TGTGCCAGCAGCTTAGTTGCGGCAACTAATGAAAAACTGTTTTTT. It specifies CASSLVAATNEKLFF.

This chain links TRBV6-6 with TRBJ1-6; D is possibly TRBD1 (6 bases). The V end lost 6 bases, the J end lost 7 bases, and 13 bases lay between the germline ends. Looked up from germline, CDR1 is MNHNY and CDR2 is SVGAGI (reference sequence). This CDR3 is 14 amino acids long. For the CDR3, the DNA is TGTGCCAGCAGCCAAGGGGGGGGCAATTCACCCCTCCACTTT. It codes for CASSQGGGNSPLHF.

The V and J genes are TRBV6-1 and TRBJ2-7; 9 nucleotides align to TRBD2. Germline-derived CDR1 and CDR2 are MNHNS and SASEGT. The CDR3 consists of 18 residues. Trimming took 2 bases from V and 4 from J; bases not matched to a gene: 15. In nucleotides, the CDR3 is TGTGCCAGCAGTGAACTCTCCCCACTAGCGGGCGGAAAGTACGAGCAGTACTTC. It specifies CASSELSPLAGGKYEQYF.

The J gene is TRBJ1-5, the V gene TRBV5-1; no clear D. This CDR3 has 14 residues. The germline V gene has CDR1 SGHRS and CDR2 YFSETQ. V lost 2 bases and J 10 bases, leaving 16 bases between the germline ends. The CDR3 nucleotides are TGCGCCAGCAGCTTTAGTCCAGGTCGGATCCCCCAGCATTTT. It is translated as CASSFSPGRIPQHF.

This clone was counted a single time. The V and J genes are TRBV29-1 and TRBJ2-3; 10 positions agree with TRBD1. V lost 5 bases, J lost 4 bases, and 6 bases stayed unmatched. The V gene's germline CDR1 is SQVTM and CDR2 ANQGSEA. The CDR3 runs to 14 residues. As DNA, the CDR3 is TGCAGCGTTCAGACAGGGGGCATAGCAGATACGCAGTATTTT. Residues: CSVQTGGIADTQYF.

The CDR3 bases are TGTGCCAGCAGGAAAAAGAGACAGGAGGCCCGGGAGGCAGGAGGCCCAGATACGCAGTATTTT. It encodes CASRKKRQEAREAGGPDTQYF. The chain is built from TRBV2 and TRBJ2-3; weak D call: TRBD2 (7 bases). Trimming removed 6 bases from V and 4 bases from J, with 35 bases in between. Germline V lookup: CDR1 SNHLY, CDR2 FYNNEI. The CDR3 consists of 21 residues.

The chain couples TRBV7-9 to TRBJ2-3, with 9 bases fitting TRBD1. The ends lost 8 bases at V and 4 bases at J; junction bases unmatched: 7. Germline values: CDR1 SEHNR, CDR2 FQNEAQ (reference sequence). The CDR3 has 14 amino acids. For the CDR3, the DNA is TGTGCCAGCGAGGGACAGGGCATTTCAGATACGCAGTATTTT. This translates into CASEGQGISDTQYF. The full variable domain, rest sourced from reference TRBV7-9 and TRBJ2-3, is DTGVSQNPRHKITKRGQNVTFRCDPISEHNRLYWYRQTLGQGPEFLTYFQNEAQLEKSRLLSDRFSAERPKGSFSTLEIQRTEQGDSAMYLCASEGQGISDTQYFGPGTRLTVL.

The CDR3 DNA reads TGTGCCGGGGGACTAGCGGGAGTGGCAGATACGCAGTATTTT. Residues: CAGGLAGVADTQYF. The chain uses TRBV30 and TRBJ2-3; TRBD2 matches 14 bases. Germline V gene data show CDR1 as GTSNPN and CDR2 as SVGIG (reference sequence). CDR3 length: 14 residues. V lost 8 bases, J lost 4 bases, and 5 bases stayed unmatched.

The V call is TRBV3-1 (or the pseudogene TRBV3-2), the J call TRBJ2-5; maybe TRBD1 (5 bases). Looked up from germline, CDR1 is LGHDT and CDR2 is YNNKEL (reference sequence). CDR3 length equals 14 residues. Trimming took off 2 bases at V and 1 base at J, with 8 bases between the two ends. CDR3 DNA sequence: TGTGCCAGCAGCCAATCAGGGATCCAAGAGACCCAGTACTTC. Translating gives CASSQSGIQETQYF.

This chain joins TRBV6-5 and TRBJ2-7; 9 bases are shared with TRBD2. V trimming: 7 bases; J trimming: 5 bases; junction bases outside the gene matches: 12. This CDR3 has 15 amino acids. Germline-derived CDR1 and CDR2 are MNHEY and SVGAGI. Written as DNA, the CDR3 is TGTGCCAGCAATAGTCAAACTGGGACTAGCAACGAGCAGTACTTC. This sequence encodes CASNSQTGTSNEQYF.

This clone was picked up a small number of times. V gene TRBV25-1 combines with J gene TRBJ2-6; possibly TRBD1 for D (5 bases). CDR1 MGHDK and CDR2 SYGVNS come from the germline V gene. V lost 2 bases, J lost 0 bases, and 11 bases lay in between. The CDR3 has 17 amino acids. CDR3 coding DNA: TGTGCCAGCAGTGAACAGGACACCCTCTCTGGGGCCAACGTCCTGACTTTC. Amino acids: CASSEQDTLSGANVLTF.

The rearrangement joins TRBV3-1 (or the pseudogene TRBV3-2) to TRBJ1-2; TRBD1 agrees at 7 bases. The ends lost 1 base at V and 7 bases at J; junction bases unmatched: 6. The CDR3 contains 14 residues. Germline V CDR1 and CDR2: LGHDT, YNNKEL (reference sequence). CDR3 loop: CASSQGTQGGGYTF. CDR3 nucleotide sequence: TGTGCCAGCAGCCAAGGGACCCAGGGGGGTGGCTACACCTTC.

This clone qualifies as medium-sized. The chain carries TRBV7-9 and TRBJ2-7; the match to TRBD2 covers 8 bases. This CDR3 contains 12 residues. The J segment lost 5 bases and the V segment lost 8 bases, leaving 5 bases of the junction unmatched. Per germline, CDR1 SEHNR and CDR2 FQNEAQ (reference sequence). CDR3 DNA: TGTGCCAGCGGCGGGGGGCCCCACGAGCAGTACTTC. It yields the protein CASGGGPHEQYF.

The count of this clone is one. The rearrangement joins TRBV4-1 to TRBJ2-2; 8 bases fit TRBD1. The V gene's germline CDR1 is MGHRA and CDR2 YSYEKL. The ends lost 0 bases at V and 5 bases at J; junction bases unmatched: 5. The CDR3 is 16 residues long. CDR3 in amino acids: CASSQEPQGATGELFF. The CDR3 DNA reads as TGCGCCAGCAGCCAAGAGCCCCAGGGGGCAACCGGGGAGCTGTTTTTT.

The chain employs TRBV5-1 and TRBJ2-2; D might be TRBD2 (6 bases). V was shortened by 4 bases and J by 1 base, with 14 bases between the two germline ends. Germline CDR1 and CDR2: SGHRS and YFSETQ. CDR3 length: 16 residues. CDR3 region: CASSEFPRGNTGELFF. The CDR3 DNA sequence: TGCGCCAGCAGCGAGTTTCCGCGGGGGAACACCGGGGAGCTGTTTTTT.

The chain is built from TRBV4-1 and TRBJ2-5, with D perhaps TRBD2 (6 bases). The CDR3 runs to 14 residues. V gave up 0 bases and J gave up 3 bases, with 8 bases separating them. Germline V gene sequence: CDR1 MGHRA, CDR2 YSYEKL. DNA of the CDR3: TGCGCCAGCAGCCAAGATGGGGGGAAAGAGACCCAGTACTTC. It translates to CASSQDGGKETQYF.

The chain uses TRBV6-5 and TRBJ1-5, with a weak D call TRBD1 (6 bases). The CDR3 contains 13 residues. The germline CDR1 and CDR2 sequences are MNHEY and SVGAGI. V lost 5 bases and J 6 bases, leaving 11 bases between the germline ends. In nucleotides, the CDR3 is TGTGCCAGCAGTACAGGGACTACTCAGCCCCAGCATTTT. Protein sequence: CASSTGTTQPQHF.